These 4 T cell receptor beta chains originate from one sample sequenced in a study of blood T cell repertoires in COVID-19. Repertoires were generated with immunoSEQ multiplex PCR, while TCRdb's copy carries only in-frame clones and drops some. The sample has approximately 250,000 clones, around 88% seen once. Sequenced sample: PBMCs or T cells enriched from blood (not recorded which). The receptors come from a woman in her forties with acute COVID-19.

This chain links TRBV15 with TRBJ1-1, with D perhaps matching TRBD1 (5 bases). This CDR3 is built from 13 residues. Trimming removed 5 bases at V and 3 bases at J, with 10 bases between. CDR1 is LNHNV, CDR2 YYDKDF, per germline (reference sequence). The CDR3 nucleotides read TGTGCCACCAGCGCCGCAGGGCACACTGAAGCTTTCTTT. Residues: CATSAAGHTEAFF. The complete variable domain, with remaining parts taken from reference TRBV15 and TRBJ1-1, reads DAMVIQNPRYQVTQFGKPVTLSCSQTLNHNVMYWYQQKSSQAPKLLFHYYDKDFNNEADTPDNFQSRRPNTSFCFLDIRSPGLGDTAMYLCATSAAGHTEAFFGQGTRLTVV.

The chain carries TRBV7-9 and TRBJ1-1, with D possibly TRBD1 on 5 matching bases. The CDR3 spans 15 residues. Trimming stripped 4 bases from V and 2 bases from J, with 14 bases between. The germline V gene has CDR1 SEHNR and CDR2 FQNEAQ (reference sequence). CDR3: CASSSRQSINTEAFF. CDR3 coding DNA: TGTGCCAGCAGCTCAAGACAGAGTATAAACACTGAAGCTTTCTTT.

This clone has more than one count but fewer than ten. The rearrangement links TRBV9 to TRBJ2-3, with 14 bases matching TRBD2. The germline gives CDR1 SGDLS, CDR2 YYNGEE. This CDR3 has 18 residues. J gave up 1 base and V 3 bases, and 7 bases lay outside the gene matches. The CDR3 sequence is CASSAGTSGSGGTDTQYF. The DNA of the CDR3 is TGTGCCAGCAGCGCAGGGACTAGCGGGAGTGGGGGCACAGATACGCAGTATTTT.

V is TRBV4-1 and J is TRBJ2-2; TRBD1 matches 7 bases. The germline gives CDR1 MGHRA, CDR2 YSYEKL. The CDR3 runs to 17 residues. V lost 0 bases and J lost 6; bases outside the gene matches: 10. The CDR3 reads CASSQELRVRGPGELFF. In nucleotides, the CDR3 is TGCGCCAGCAGCCAAGAGCTCAGGGTGAGGGGGCCCGGGGAGCTGTTTTTT.